This passage covers 19 T cell receptor beta chains from one sample sequenced in a study of spatial heterogeneity in lung cancer. TCRdb re-derived calls from the 5' RACE reads in MiXCR, one entry per CDR3 protein. Counted here are more than 75,000 distinct CDR3 sequences, approximately 19% occurring once; the ten biggest clones make up 20% to 25%. Time point defined: blood at routine non-recurrence follow-up after resection. The sequencing used PBMCs, collected at follow-up. Receptors were obtained from a male donor with early-stage non-small cell lung cancer.

This clonotype was observed many times. This rearrangement joins TRBV7-9 to TRBJ1-1, with a weak D call TRBD1 (5 bases). Germline CDR1 and CDR2: SEHNR and FQNEAQ (reference sequence). The CDR3 spans 13 residues. Trimming stripped 5 bases from V and 6 bases from J, with 13 bases between. The CDR3 protein is CASSPRAGAEAFF. Here the CDR3 DNA reads TGTGCCAGCAGCCCCCGGGCGGGGGCTGAAGCTTTCTTT.

The rearrangement joins TRBV9 to TRBJ1-5; D unclear. CDR1 is SGDLS and CDR2 is YYNGEE in the germline V gene. The ends were cut back, 2 bases at V and 0 bases at J, with 3 bases in the middle. CDR3 length: 13 amino acids. The CDR3 is CASSVSSNQPQHF. The CDR3 DNA follows: TGTGCCAGCAGCGTTTCTAGCAATCAGCCCCAGCATTTT.

A few counts support this clonotype. The rearrangement joins TRBV7-6 to TRBJ1-3; TRBD1 aligns across 8 bases. V gave up 5 bases and J gave up 4 bases; unmatched junction bases: 7. In germline, CDR1 is SGHVS, CDR2 FNYEAQ. The CDR3 totals 15 residues. The CDR3 region is CASSQRTGNGNTIYF. As DNA, the CDR3 is TGTGCCAGCAGCCAACGGACAGGGAACGGAAACACCATATATTTT.

The chain couples TRBV29-1 to TRBJ1-2; 8 bases agree with TRBD1. The V and J ends lost 4 bases and 4 bases, in that order; junction bases with no gene match: 5. The germline CDR1 and CDR2 sequences are SQVTM and ANQGSEA. This CDR3 is built from 13 residues. The DNA of the CDR3 is TGCAGCGTTGCGCCGGACAGGGCCTATGGCTACACCTTC. This encodes CSVAPDRAYGYTF.

This clonotype has only a few counts. The V and J genes are TRBV20-1 and TRBJ2-1, with 8 bases matching TRBD2. The CDR3 length is 14 residues. CDR1 and CDR2 (germline): DFQATT, SNEGSKA (reference sequence). Unmatched junction bases numbered 12, after V lost 5 bases and J lost 9 bases. CDR3 sequence: CSALPGLGRGEQFF. As DNA, the CDR3 is TGCAGTGCTCTACCGGGACTAGGGAGGGGTGAGCAGTTCTTC.

The chain joins TRBV11-2 to TRBJ1-5; the D is unclear. The CDR3 consists of 14 residues. Germline loops: CDR1 SGHAT, CDR2 FQNNGV. Trimming left V 0 bases short and J 2 bases short, with 5 bases between. Written as DNA, the CDR3 is TGTGCCAGCAGCTTAGATAATGGCAATCAGCCCCAGCATTTT. It translates to CASSLDNGNQPQHF.

This clonotype has at least ten counts. The chain joins TRBV2 to TRBJ1-5, with 9 bases that match TRBD1. In germline, CDR1 is SNHLY, CDR2 FYNNEI. Losses at the gene ends were 4 bases for V and 2 bases for J; bases not matched to a gene: 12. The CDR3 runs 18 residues. Here the CDR3 DNA reads TGTGCCAGCAGTGCCGTCCCGGGACAGGGATCTCGCAATCAGCCCCAGCATTTT. This sequence encodes CASSAVPGQGSRNQPQHF.

This clonotype was detected only a few times. The chain is built from TRBV6-5 and TRBJ1-1, with a weak D call TRBD1 (5 bases). The CDR3 covers 15 residues. Trimming removed 10 bases from V and 4 bases from J, with 22 bases in between. Germline V lookup: CDR1 MNHEY, CDR2 SVGAGI. In DNA form, the CDR3 reads TGTGCCACCAGAGTCAGTTTTACGGGGGGCACTGAAGCTTTCTTT. It specifies CATRVSFTGGTEAFF.

Many counts were recorded for this clonotype. The rearrangement uses TRBV7-2 and TRBJ2-3; 8 bases fit TRBD2. The CDR3 totals 16 residues. Losses at the gene ends were 0 bases for V and 6 bases for J; bases not matched to a gene: 8. Germline assignment: CDR1 SGHTA and CDR2 FQGNSA. CDR3 region: CASSLALAGPRDTQYF. In nucleotides, the CDR3 is TGTGCCAGCAGCTTAGCTCTAGCGGGTCCGCGTGATACGCAGTATTTT.

The chain links TRBV7-7 to TRBJ2-2; 9 nucleotides align to TRBD1. Per germline, CDR1 SSHAT and CDR2 FNYEAQ (reference sequence). Trimming at V came to 5 bases and at J to 6 bases, leaving 7 bases not matched to a gene. This CDR3 region has 15 residues. CDR3 nucleotide sequence: TGTGCCAGCAGCCCCGGGACAGGGAAGGCCGGGGAGCTGTTTTTT. It specifies CASSPGTGKAGELFF.

This chain connects TRBV7-9 to TRBJ2-5, with 9 bases lining up with TRBD2. The ends lost 3 bases at V and 4 bases at J; junction bases unmatched: 6. CDR3 length equals 15 residues. The germline gives CDR1 SEHNR, CDR2 FQNEAQ (reference sequence). CDR3 coding DNA: TGTGCCAGCAGCTTGGATGCGGGAGGGCGAGAGACCCAGTACTTC. It specifies CASSLDAGGRETQYF.

In its sample, this clonotype was seen a few times. The chain employs TRBV11-2 and TRBJ2-2; D is unresolved. The CDR3 contains 15 residues. The germline gives CDR1 SGHAT, CDR2 FQNNGV. The V end was cut by 5 bases, the J end by 5 bases, with 15 bases between. The CDR3 region has the DNA TGTGCCAGCAGCCAAGGGAATTTAAGGACCGGGGAGCTGTTTTTT. Translation: CASSQGNLRTGELFF. Drawing the rest from reference TRBV11-2 and TRBJ2-2, the complete variable domain is EAGVAQSPRYKIIEKRQSVAFWCNPISGHATLYWYQQILGQGPKLLIQFQNNGVVDDSQLPKDRFSAERLKGVDSTLKIQPAKLEDSAVYLCASSQGNLRTGELFFGEGSRLTVL.

This clonotype occurred a few times. The genes are TRBV6-5 and TRBJ2-3; perhaps D is TRBD1 or TRBD2 (6 bases each). Trimming removed 5 bases at V and 6 bases at J, with 12 bases between. This CDR3 has 13 residues. Germline values: CDR1 MNHEY, CDR2 SVGAGI. CDR3 residues: CASSPGGSDTQYF. The CDR3 DNA sequence: TGTGCCAGCAGTCCCGGGGGCTCGGATACGCAGTATTTT.

The chain employs TRBV6-5 and TRBJ2-7; 14 nucleotides agree with TRBD2. J lost 2 bases, V lost 2 bases, and 2 bases had no gene match. The CDR3 is made up of 16 amino acids. Germline values: CDR1 MNHEY, CDR2 SVGAGI. The CDR3 DNA sequence: TGTGCCAGCAGTTACCCGGGACTAGCGGGAGCCTACGAGCAGTACTTC. This codes for CASSYPGLAGAYEQYF.

The gene calls are TRBV4-1 and TRBJ2-1; 10 nucleotides match TRBD1. The CDR3 length is 18 residues. The V segment lost 1 base and the J segment 4 bases; nucleotides outside the gene matches: 10. Germline-derived CDR1 and CDR2 are MGHRA and YSYEKL. The CDR3 DNA reads as TGCGCCAGCAGCCAAGGAATAGGGGGACAGGGGTTATACAATGAGCAGTTCTTC. Its protein product is CASSQGIGGQGLYNEQFF.

This chain links TRBV14 with TRBJ1-2; no clear D gene. CDR3 size: 13 residues. V was cut by 0 bases and J by 9 bases, with 11 bases left in between. The germline V gene has CDR1 SGHDN and CDR2 FVKESK. Here the CDR3 reads CASSQETLVSYTF. The CDR3 nucleotides are TGTGCCAGCAGCCAAGAGACCCTCGTTAGCTACACCTTC. The full variable domain, in which reference TRBV14 and TRBJ1-2 provide the parts outside the CDR3, is EAGVTQFPSHSVIEKGQTVTLRCDPISGHDNLYWYRRVMGKEIKFLLHFVKESKQDESGMPNNRFLAERTGGTYSTLKVQPAELEDSGVYFCASSQETLVSYTFGSGTRLTVV.

This clonotype showed up just a few times. The chain links TRBV7-2 to TRBJ2-2, with D perhaps matching TRBD1 (6 bases). V was pared by 3 bases and J by 4 bases, with 18 bases between. The germline V gene encodes CDR1 SGHTA and CDR2 FQGNSA. The length of the CDR3 is 17 residues. DNA for the CDR3: TGTGCCAGCAGCTTTGGGGGCAGCAGGGCCGGCACCGGGGAGCTGTTTTTT. This translates into CASSFGGSRAGTGELFF. Complete variable domain (other parts from reference TRBV7-2 and TRBJ2-2): GAGVSQSPSNKVTEKGKDVELRCDPISGHTALYWYRQSLGQGLEFLIYFQGNSAPDKSGLPSDRFSAERTGGSVSTLTIQRTQQEDSAVYLCASSFGGSRAGTGELFFGEGSRLTVL.

This clonotype has just a few counts. V is TRBV20-1 and J is TRBJ2-7, with D possibly TRBD2 on 6 matching bases. V dropped 0 bases and J dropped 5 bases, with 17 bases sitting between them. The CDR3 is 15 residues long. Germline CDR1 DFQATT, CDR2 SNEGSKA (reference sequence). CDR3 bases: TGCAGTGCTAGAGATACCCTAGCGCCCATTCACGAGCAGTACTTC. This codes for CSARDTLAPIHEQYF.

The chain joins TRBV10-2 to TRBJ2-5; 9 bases map to TRBD2. CDR1 and CDR2 (germline): WSHSY, SAAADI. The CDR3 totals 15 residues. After removal of 3 bases from V and 5 bases from J, the junction contained 7 bases not matched to a gene. CDR3 DNA: TGCGCCAGCAGTGATGCGGGGGGGCCATGGGAGACCCAGTACTTC. Translated: CASSDAGGPWETQYF.